This T cell receptor (beta chain) was observed in a study of OX40 agonist ivuxolimab in advanced cancers. Sequencing was performed with immunoSEQ multiplex PCR; in TCRdb, only in-frame clones are kept and a portion is missing. The repertoire holds 70,000 or so clones, with roughly 87% as singletons. Study-wide results and limits: Mean expanded clone counts were higher in CD8+ than CD4+ T cells.

Concerning this clone: Antigen unknown.

The material was CD4+ or CD8+ T cells sorted from blood, obtained in a trial of the OX40 agonist ivuxolimab. The sequence derives from an adult with an advanced solid tumor such as melanoma, head and neck, liver or kidney cancer.

DNA of the CDR3: TGTGCCGGAAGGTCGGGGGGTTTGAGTATTGAGCAGTTCTTC. Its protein is CAGRSGGLSIEQFF. The chain links TRBV30 to TRBJ2-1, with TRBD2 matching 7 bases. The CDR3 contains 14 residues. Germline V gene sequence: CDR1 GTSNPN, CDR2 SVGIG (reference sequence). Trimming cost V 8 bases and J 9 bases; bases outside gene matches: 16.